This entry describes one T cell receptor beta chain. This sample is part of a study of control samples from healthy donors and cancer patients. Trimming removed 8 bases from V and 0 bases from J, with 16 bases in between. This CDR3 is built from 15 residues. The germline gives CDR1 MNHNY, CDR2 SVGAGI (reference sequence). Using immunoSEQ multiplex PCR, the repertoire was profiled, and TCRdb retains in-frame clones only, with some absent. This sample has 120,000 or so clones, with roughly 86% found just once. Sequencing was done on a sample of blood. This TCR derives from a man aged 55 to 69 in good health. This chain joins TRBV6-6 and TRBJ1-1; weak D call: TRBD1 (5 bases). The CDR3 DNA sequence: TGTGCCAGCCATGCGGGGGGAAACATGAACACTGAAGCTTTCTTT. Translating it yields CASHAGGNMNTEAFF.